This T cell receptor beta chain was recovered during a study of cytomegalovirus exposure and HLA in healthy donors. Study-level background: Samples from HLA-typed donors yielded around 79 million unique TCRs in an early data release.

Those who donated were healthy bone marrow donors. The PCR used 60 Vbeta and 13 Jbeta primers. Produced via immunoSEQ multiplex PCR; TCRdb's table is partial and in-frame only. Here the sample spans around 150,000 clones, roughly 70% being singletons. This clone was picked up a small number of times. V lost 5 bases, J lost 8 bases, and 13 bases stayed unmatched. CDR3 size: 15 residues. Germline values: CDR1 SGHNT, CDR2 YENEEA. The V gene is TRBV11-3, the J gene TRBJ1-2, with TRBD1 identical over 8 bases. Sequenced: PBMCs. The TCR comes from a human donor in good health. CDR3 DNA: TGTGCCAGCAGCCACGGGACAGGAGATATACGCGGCTACACCTTC. Translating gives CASSHGTGDIRGYTF.